A selection of T cell receptor beta chains follows, all from one sample in a study of cytotoxic CD8 clonotypes in ibrutinib-treated CLL. TCRdb's copy holds only in-frame clones and misses some; the assay was immunoSEQ multiplex PCR. The top ten hold approximately 7% of the sample, which has 300,000 to 350,000 clones, roughly 85% seen once. Material: PBMCs, obtained before ibrutinib treatment. These receptors were collected from a human donor with chronic lymphocytic leukemia. Each CDR3 is given with its conserved first and last residue. D genes are given only for firm matches. The listing skips clone size in some rows; elsewhere it reads once, few, many or a size class.

size,V,D,J,DNA,CDR3
.,TRBV2,TRBD1,TRBJ1-2,TGTGCCAGCAGCGCCGGGACAGGGGGCTTTGGCTACACCTTC,CASSAGTGGFGYTF
.,TRBV4-1,TRBD2,TRBJ2-2,TGCGCCAGCAGCCAACCGACTAGCGGGAGGGGATTTAACACCGGGGAGCTGTTTTTT,CASSQPTSGRGFNTGELFF
once,TRBV10-1,TRBD1,TRBJ1-1,TGCGCCAGCAGTGGGACAGGAAACATCGGAGAGAACACTGAAGCTTTCTTT,CASSGTGNIGENTEAFF
.,TRBV4-3,.,TRBJ2-1,TGCGCCAGCAGGACCGGGCGAGGGCCTTCCAATGAGCAGTTCTTC,CASRTGRGPSNEQFF
.,TRBV29-1,TRBD1,TRBJ1-2,TGCAGCGTTGAGCAGACAGGGATGCCTGACTATGGCTACACCTTC,CSVEQTGMPDYGYTF
.,TRBV21-1,.,TRBJ1-1,TGTGCCAGCAGCAAAGGGGGGGAGAACACTGAAGCTTTCTTT,CASSKGGENTEAFF
.,TRBV25-1,TRBD2,TRBJ2-7,TGTGCCAGCAGTCCGGGAGGCCTCTACGAGCAGTACTTC,CASSPGGLYEQYF
.,TRBV5-4,.,TRBJ1-4,TGTGCCAGCTCTAAAGGCATGGGGCTGGATGAAAAACTGTTTTTT,CASSKGMGLDEKLFF
.,TRBV29-1,.,TRBJ2-1,TGCAGCGTTGAAACCGCTAGATTAGGTGAGCAGTTCTTC,CSVETARLGEQFF
.,TRBV27,TRBD2,TRBJ2-5,TGTGCCAGCAGTTTATCTGGCGGGAGGGGGTGGGAGACCCAGTACTTC,CASSLSGGRGWETQYF
once,TRBV5-4,.,TRBJ2-1,TGTGCCAGCAGCCGGCAGAATGAGCAGTTCTTC,CASSRQNEQFF
few,TRBV27,TRBD1,TRBJ2-2,TGTGCCAGCAGTTTGGTCTACACAGGGGCGTACACCGGGGAGCTGTTTTTT,CASSLVYTGAYTGELFF
.,TRBV27,TRBD2,TRBJ2-7,TGTGCCAGCAGTCGTGGACTAGCGCACACCTACGAGCAGTACTTC,CASSRGLAHTYEQYF
.,TRBV29-1,.,TRBJ1-1,TGCAGCGTTGACAGGGGAACTGAAGCTTTCTTT,CSVDRGTEAFF
once,TRBV5-1,.,TRBJ2-1,TGCGCCAGTACTCGGGACTCCGGCTACAATGAGCAGTTCTTC,CASTRDSGYNEQFF
few,TRBV2,TRBD1,TRBJ2-5,TGTGCCAGCAGTGGACAGGGGGACTCCCAAGAGACCCAGTACTTC,CASSGQGDSQETQYF
.,TRBV9,TRBD2,TRBJ2-2,TGTGCCAGCAGCAGAAGCGGGAGGGCCCAACCCGGGGAGCTGTTTTTT,CASSRSGRAQPGELFF
few,TRBV4-3,.,TRBJ2-7,TGCGCCAGCAGCCAGGACCTACCAGCCGAGCAGTACTTC,CASSQDLPAEQYF
.,TRBV7-8,TRBD2,TRBJ2-1,TGTGCCAGTAAAACTAGCGGCTCCTACAATGAGCAGTTCTTC,CASKTSGSYNEQFF
.,TRBV15,TRBD2,TRBJ2-3,TGTGCCACCAACGCGGGAGTGAGTGTAGATACGCAGTATTTT,CATNAGVSVDTQYF
.,TRBV27,TRBD2,TRBJ2-7,TGTGCCAGCAGAAAACTAGCGGGAGAGGTCGAGCAGTACTTC,CASRKLAGEVEQYF
.,TRBV18,.,TRBJ1-3,TGTGCCAGCTCACCAGGTGCGCGCGGAAACACCATATATTTT,CASSPGARGNTIYF
.,TRBV6-6,.,TRBJ1-1,TGTGCCAGCAGGCCCGGCGGTTCGAACACTGAAGCTTTCTTT,CASRPGGSNTEAFF
once,TRBV6-5,TRBD2,TRBJ2-1,TGTGCCAGCAGTTACAGACTAGCGGGAGATGAGCAGTTCTTC,CASSYRLAGDEQFF
.,TRBV19,TRBD2,TRBJ2-7,TGTGCCAGTAGTGAGGCCGGGACTAGCTCTATCGAGCAGTACTTC,CASSEAGTSSIEQYF
.,TRBV27,TRBD2,TRBJ2-2,TGTGCCAGCAGGCCAGCGGGAGTCACCGGGGAGCTGTTTTTT,CASRPAGVTGELFF
.,TRBV4-3,.,TRBJ2-7,TGCGCCAGCAGCCAAGGTCAGGGGATCTACGAGCAGTACTTC,CASSQGQGIYEQYF
once,TRBV5-4,TRBD1,TRBJ2-7,TGTGCCAGCAGCTGGGGAGGACAGGGGTACGAGCAGTACTTC,CASSWGGQGYEQYF
.,TRBV13,TRBD1,TRBJ2-7,TGTGCCAGCAGCTCCCGGGACAGGCCCTCCTACGAGCAGTACTTC,CASSSRDRPSYEQYF
.,TRBV5-1,TRBD2,TRBJ2-7,TGCGCCAGCAGCGTCCCTAGCGGCGCCTACGAGCAGTACTTC,CASSVPSGAYEQYF
.,TRBV19,.,TRBJ1-5,TGTGCCAGTATCGCGAGTAATAGCAATCAGCCCCAGCATTTT,CASIASNSNQPQHF
.,TRBV15,TRBD2,TRBJ2-1,TGTGCCACCAGCAGAGATCTAGCGGCCATTTCTAATGAGCAGTTCTTC,CATSRDLAAISNEQFF
.,TRBV6-1,TRBD1,TRBJ2-7,TGTGCCAGCAGTGAAAGGGGACAGGGAGGCGAGCAGTACTTC,CASSERGQGGEQYF
.,TRBV28,.,TRBJ2-4,TGTGCCAGCAGTTTAGTAGTCGGGGAAAACATTCAGTACTTC,CASSLVVGENIQYF
.,TRBV2,.,TRBJ2-5,TGTGCCAGCAGTGTGGGCAGGGGCCAAGAGACCCAGTACTTC,CASSVGRGQETQYF
.,TRBV15,.,TRBJ1-1,TGTGCCACCAGCAGAGGGTTGAACACTGAAGCTTTCTTT,CATSRGLNTEAFF
.,TRBV21-1,.,TRBJ2-1,TGTGCCAGCAGCTCGCAGTGGCATACGACTAGCGGGAGGTACAATGAGCAGTTCTTC,CASSSQWHTTSGRYNEQFF
.,TRBV9,.,TRBJ1-5,TGTGCCAGCAGCAACAGGGATAGCAATCAGCCCCAGCATTTT,CASSNRDSNQPQHF
.,TRBV5-6,.,TRBJ2-7,TGTGCCAGCAGCAACGACGGCTACGAGCAGTACTTC,CASSNDGYEQYF
few,TRBV25-1,.,TRBJ2-1,TGTGCCAGCAGTGTTAAGGGTTCCTACAATGAGCAGTTCTTC,CASSVKGSYNEQFF
.,TRBV7-2,.,TRBJ2-1,TGTGCCAGCAGCTTAGTATCAGCGGAGGGTTATTACAATGAGCAGTTCTTC,CASSLVSAEGYYNEQFF
.,TRBV6-5,.,TRBJ2-2,TGTGCCAGCAGTTACTGGGAAGACACCGGGGAGCTGTTTTTT,CASSYWEDTGELFF
.,TRBV30,.,TRBJ2-2,TGTGCCTGGAGGCCCCCCCCCTCGACCGGGGAGCTGTTTTTT,CAWRPPPSTGELFF
.,TRBV6-5,.,TRBJ2-1,TGTGCCAGCAGTTCGAAGGGACCCTACAATGAGCAGTTCTTC,CASSSKGPYNEQFF
.,TRBV5-1,.,TRBJ2-1,TGCGCCAGCAGCTTGGCCCCAGGGAGCGTCAATGAGCAGTTCTTC,CASSLAPGSVNEQFF
once,TRBV4-1,.,TRBJ2-7,TGCGCCAGCAGCCAAGAAGGATTCTCCCCCTACGAGCAGTACTTC,CASSQEGFSPYEQYF
.,TRBV4-1,.,TRBJ2-7,TGCGCCAGCAGCCCCGGTTTGACCTACGAGCAGTACTTC,CASSPGLTYEQYF
.,TRBV15,TRBD2,TRBJ2-3,TGTGCCACCAGCAGGAGTACTAGCGGAACAGATACGCAGTATTTT,CATSRSTSGTDTQYF
few,TRBV4-1,.,TRBJ2-7,TGCGCCAGCAGCCAGGACCAGGGTCTTGAGGTCGAGCAGTACTTC,CASSQDQGLEVEQYF
.,TRBV5-1,.,TRBJ1-2,TGCGCCAGCAGCTTGGATGTTAACTATGGCTACACCTTC,CASSLDVNYGYTF
.,TRBV7-2,.,TRBJ2-5,TGTGCCAGCAGCTTGATACAAGAGACCCAGTACTTC,CASSLIQETQYF
.,TRBV29-1,TRBD2,TRBJ2-3,TGCAGCGTTGTCCCTAGCGGGGGGGATACGCAGTATTTT,CSVVPSGGDTQYF
.,TRBV9,.,TRBJ1-2,TGTGCCAGCGGGGTCGGCTACACCTTC,CASGVGYTF
.,TRBV13,.,TRBJ2-1,TGTGCCAGCAGCTTAGGCCCATACAGGAGCTCCTACAATGAGCAGTTCTTC,CASSLGPYRSSYNEQFF
.,TRBV7-8,TRBD2,TRBJ2-1,TGTGCCAGCAGCTTCTTTGTACTAGCGGGAGGGCGGTTCGTAATCAATGAGCAGTTCTTC,CASSFFVLAGGRFVINEQFF